Presented here are 25 T cell receptor beta chains from one specimen sequenced in a study of beta chain features in type 1 diabetes. Investigators reverse transcribed all isolated RNA, so they sequenced expressed TCRB transcripts. The assay was immunoSEQ multiplex PCR, and TCRdb's table has in-frame clones only and misses some. The sample lists around 430,000 clones, about 32% seen once, with about 0.065% in the top ten. Sequences were obtained from naive CD4+ T cells from blood. The receptors were gathered from a young man in good health.

In the case of this clone: The junction departs from germline at one end; a sequencing error may be responsible. This rearrangement joins TRBV4-3 to TRBJ1-1; 7 nucleotides agree with TRBD1. Looked up from germline, CDR1 is LGHNA and CDR2 is YSLEER. The length of the CDR3 is 15 residues. CDR3 sequence reads: CASSKETRGRTEAFF. The CDR3 DNA sequence: TGCGCCAGCAGCAAAGAGACCAGGGGGAGGACTGAAGCTTTCTTT.

This sequence joins TRBV7-9 and TRBJ2-7; a weak D match, TRBD1 (5 bases). V was clipped by 5 bases and J by 3 bases, with 14 bases between them. This CDR3 spans 14 amino acids. Looked up from germline, CDR1 is SEHNR and CDR2 is FQNEAQ (reference sequence). The DNA for the CDR3 is TGTGCCAGCAGCGCGGCACAGGCAAACTACGAGCAGTACTTC. Translating it yields CASSAAQANYEQYF. The complete variable domain, with remaining parts taken from reference TRBV7-9 and TRBJ2-7, reads DTGVSQNPRHKITKRGQNVTFRCDPISEHNRLYWYRQTLGQGPEFLTYFQNEAQLEKSRLLSDRFSAERPKGSFSTLEIQRTEQGDSAMYLCASSAAQANYEQYFGPGTRLTVT.

V usage is TRBV28 and J usage is TRBJ2-5; 8 bases fit TRBD1. Germline V gene data show CDR1 as MDHEN and CDR2 as SYDVKM. Losses at the gene ends were 2 bases for V and 4 bases for J; bases not matched to a gene: 9. CDR3 length equals 16 residues. CDR3 sequence reads: CASSLRGTGVPETQYF. CDR3 DNA sequence: TGTGCCAGCAGTTTACGGGGGACAGGAGTCCCAGAGACCCAGTACTTC.

The chain uses TRBV10-3 and TRBJ2-5; D unresolved. V was pared by 1 base and J by 7 bases, with 16 bases between. From germline, CDR1 is ENHRY and CDR2 SYGVKD. The CDR3 spans 15 residues. The CDR3 region is CAISEFRSTLRTQYF. DNA for the CDR3: TGTGCCATCAGTGAGTTCCGGAGCACCTTGAGGACCCAGTACTTC.

The gene calls are TRBV7-2 and TRBJ2-5; 11 positions match TRBD2. The CDR3 covers 15 residues. Germline-derived CDR1 and CDR2 are SGHTA and FQGNSA. Germline trimming cut 7 bases from V and 5 bases from J; bases unmatched to any gene: 9. For the CDR3, the DNA is TGTGCCAGCACCCTACAACTAGCGGGAGTGGAGACCCAGTACTTC. Its protein is CASTLQLAGVETQYF.

V is TRBV6-6 and J is TRBJ2-1; D is unresolved. Trimming pared 4 bases from V and 5 bases from J, leaving 6 bases between. This CDR3 is 12 amino acids long. CDR1 is MNHNY, CDR2 SVGAGI, per germline (reference sequence). The CDR3 here is CASSSRNNEQFF. CDR3 sequence (DNA): TGTGCCAGCAGTTCGAGAAACAATGAGCAGTTCTTC.

Turning to this clone: At one end the junction does not follow the germline gene, possibly because of a read error. The V gene is TRBV7-7, the J gene TRBJ2-5; D possibly corresponds to TRBD2 (5 bases). There are 13 residues in the CDR3. Germline V gene lookup returns CDR1 SSHAT and CDR2 FNYEAQ (reference sequence). CDR3 protein: CASSLASTAPQYF. In DNA, the CDR3 is TGTGCTAGCAGCTTAGCGTCGACCGCGCCCCAGTACTTC.

The chain uses TRBV2 and TRBJ2-5; TRBD2 aligns across 11 bases. The junction had 5 bases not matched to a gene; V was cut back by 6 bases and J by 5 bases. The CDR3 consists of 14 residues. Germline V gives CDR1 SNHLY, CDR2 FYNNEI. The CDR3: CASRELAGVETQYF. The CDR3, as DNA: TGTGCCAGCAGAGAACTAGCGGGAGTGGAGACCCAGTACTTC.

The V and J genes are TRBV30 and TRBJ1-5; 8 bases are shared with TRBD1. Trimming removed 0 bases from V and 5 bases from J; junction bases left unmatched: 9. CDR1 GTSNPN and CDR2 SVGIG come from the germline V gene (reference sequence). The length of the CDR3 is 16 residues. The CDR3 reads CAWSVETTGGYQPQHF. The CDR3 DNA reads as TGTGCCTGGAGTGTGGAGACCACAGGGGGGTATCAGCCCCAGCATTTT. The variable domain in full, with the rest retrieved from reference TRBV30 and TRBJ1-5, is SQTIHQWPATLVQPVGSPLSLECTVEGTSNPNLYWYRQAAGRGLQLLFYSVGIGQISSEVPQNLSASRPQDRQFILSSKKLLLSDSGFYLCAWSVETTGGYQPQHFGDGTRLSIL.

CDR3 amino acids: CASSLASSGANVLTF. The CDR3 nucleotides read TGTGCCAGCAGCTTGGCTTCCTCTGGGGCCAACGTCCTGACTTTC. The chain has TRBV5-4 and TRBJ2-6; D not certain. The germline V gene has CDR1 SGHNT and CDR2 YYREEE (reference sequence). CDR3 length: 15 amino acids. V was trimmed by 0 bases and J by 0 bases, leaving 4 bases between them.

The chain combines TRBV27 with TRBJ1-1; TRBD1 aligns across 9 bases. Trimming removed 5 bases from V and 1 base from J; junction bases left unmatched: 2. CDR3 length: 14 amino acids. Germline CDR1 and CDR2: MNHEY and SMNVEV (reference sequence). In nucleotides, the CDR3 is TGTGCCAGCAGTGGGGGACAGGGGAACACTGAAGCTTTCTTT. This encodes CASSGGQGNTEAFF.

This chain links TRBV18 with TRBJ2-5; weak D call: TRBD1 (6 bases). The V end lost 6 bases, the J end lost 2 bases, and 13 bases lay between the germline ends. The CDR3 is 14 amino acids. CDR1 and CDR2 (germline): KGHSH, LQKENI. CDR3 residues: CASSPIDRQETQYF. The CDR3 nucleotides read TGTGCCAGCTCTCCAATAGACAGGCAAGAGACCCAGTACTTC.

This clone was found a few times. The V and J genes are TRBV9 and TRBJ2-1, with D perhaps matching TRBD1 (5 bases). Deletions cut 0 bases from V and 2 bases from J, with 6 bases between. The CDR3 is made up of 14 amino acids. Germline CDR1 is SGDLS and CDR2 is YYNGEE. CDR3 amino acids: CASSVATAYNEQFF. The DNA for the CDR3 is TGTGCCAGCAGCGTAGCGACAGCCTACAATGAGCAGTTCTTC.

To note about this clone: The sample contains more than one DNA sequence encoding this CDR3. This chain joins TRBV4-1 and TRBJ2-7, with 11 positions matching TRBD2. The CDR3 contains 16 residues. Germline V gives CDR1 MGHRA, CDR2 YSYEKL. With V trimmed by 2 bases and J by 0 bases, 3 bases remained unmatched. CDR3 nucleotide sequence: TGCGCCAGCAGCCAACCCACTAGCGGGAGCTCCTACGAGCAGTACTTC. This codes for CASSQPTSGSSYEQYF.

The chain has TRBV5-6 and TRBJ2-7; D uncertain. The CDR3 is 11 residues long. Germline CDR1 and CDR2: SGHDT and YYEEEE. Deletions cut 1 base from V and 6 bases from J, with 5 bases between. The CDR3 loop is CASSLFREQYF. As DNA, the CDR3 is TGTGCCAGCAGCTTGTTTCGCGAGCAGTACTTC.

This clone showed up just a few times. The CDR3 sequence is CASSLIPAGANVLTF. CDR3 sequence (DNA): TGTGCCAGCAGCTTGATACCAGCTGGGGCCAACGTCCTGACTTTC. This chain uses TRBV7-2 with TRBJ2-6; D call uncertain. CDR1 and CDR2 (germline): SGHTA, FQGNSA. V lost 3 bases to trimming and J lost 2 bases, with 8 bases between them. This CDR3 region has 15 residues.

The rearrangement uses TRBV7-9 and TRBJ2-7, with TRBD1 matching over 8 bases. Germline lookup yields CDR1 SEHNR and CDR2 FQNEAQ (reference sequence). V shed 1 base and J 8 bases; nucleotides not matched to a gene: 7. CDR3 length: 14 residues. The CDR3 protein is CASSLGDRGVQQYF. Here the CDR3 DNA reads TGTGCCAGCAGCTTAGGTGACAGGGGCGTTCAGCAGTACTTC.

The rearrangement links TRBV13 to TRBJ2-1; a weak D match, TRBD2 (5 bases). The CDR3 totals 17 residues. V shed 2 bases and J shed 4 bases, with 18 bases lying between them. Germline assignment: CDR1 PRHDT and CDR2 FYEKMQ (reference sequence). The CDR3: CASSLPLGGSGYNEQFF. The CDR3 nucleotides are TGTGCCAGCAGCTTACCCCTAGGCGGATCGGGGTACAATGAGCAGTTCTTC.

The table lists this clone with a few counts. The chain carries TRBV27 and TRBJ2-5; 8 bases fit TRBD1. The trim removed 6 bases at V and 5 bases at J, leaving 8 bases unmatched. The CDR3 is 14 residues long. Per the germline V gene, CDR1 is MNHEY and CDR2 is SMNVEV (reference sequence). CDR3 residues: CASRAGQGLETQYF. CDR3 DNA: TGTGCCAGCAGGGCAGGACAGGGCTTGGAGACCCAGTACTTC.

The chain recombines TRBV12-5 with TRBJ2-1; D uncertain. The CDR3 contains 15 residues. Per germline, CDR1 LGHNT and CDR2 FRNRAP. V gave up 6 bases and J gave up 0 bases, with 12 bases separating them. The CDR3 here is CASGGTSSSYNEQFF. The DNA of the CDR3 is TGTGCTAGTGGCGGTACTTCGAGCTCCTACAATGAGCAGTTCTTC. Full variable domain (remainder filled in from reference TRBV12-5 and TRBJ2-1): DARVTQTPRHKVTEMGQEVTMRCQPILGHNTVFWYRQTMMQGLELLAYFRNRAPLDDSGMPKDRFSAEMPDATLATLKIQPSEPRDSAVYFCASGGTSSSYNEQFFGPGTRLTVL.

This clone was observed a handful of times. V usage is TRBV28 and J usage is TRBJ2-7; D is unresolved. This CDR3 has 12 amino acids. Per germline, CDR1 MDHEN and CDR2 SYDVKM. The V end lost 6 bases, the J end lost 0 bases, and 6 bases lay between the germline ends. CDR3 residues: CASRQSSYEQYF. The CDR3 nucleotides read TGTGCCAGCAGACAGAGCTCCTACGAGCAGTACTTC. The full variable domain, its missing parts supplied by reference TRBV28 and TRBJ2-7, is DVKVTQSSRYLVKRTGEKVFLECVQDMDHENMFWYRQDPGLGLRLIYFSYDVKMKEKGDIPEGYSVSREKKERFSLILESASTNQTSMYLCASRQSSYEQYFGPGTRLTVT.

The V and J genes are TRBV14 and TRBJ2-2, with D uncertain. Germline loops: CDR1 SGHDN, CDR2 FVKESK. CDR3 length: 15 residues. V was cut by 4 bases and J by 7 bases, with 16 bases left in between. CDR3 nucleotide sequence: TGTGCCAGCAGCCGTTTGGGCGGCGGTCACGGGGAGCTGTTTTTT. Amino acid sequence: CASSRLGGGHGELFF.

The table lists this clone with a few counts. This sequence joins TRBV7-9 and TRBJ2-7; TRBD2 aligns across 7 bases. Germline V gene lookup returns CDR1 SEHNR and CDR2 FQNEAQ (reference sequence). The J segment lost 6 bases and the V segment lost 2 bases, leaving 7 bases of the junction unmatched. This CDR3 is built from 14 residues. The CDR3 DNA sequence: TGTGCCAGCAGCTTATGGCGGGAGTCCCCCGAGCAGTACTTC. Amino acids: CASSLWRESPEQYF. The complete variable domain, with remaining parts taken from reference TRBV7-9 and TRBJ2-7, reads DTGVSQNPRHKITKRGQNVTFRCDPISEHNRLYWYRQTLGQGPEFLTYFQNEAQLEKSRLLSDRFSAERPKGSFSTLEIQRTEQGDSAMYLCASSLWRESPEQYFGPGTRLTVT.

This clone was seen more than once but under ten times. The chain recombines TRBV4-1 with TRBJ1-1; perhaps TRBD1 as D (6 bases). Trimming pared 4 bases from V and 4 bases from J, leaving 16 bases between. The V gene's germline CDR1 is MGHRA and CDR2 YSYEKL. The CDR3 has 15 amino acids. The DNA of the CDR3 is TGCGCCAGCAGCCCCAACAGGGAACCAGTCACTGAAGCTTTCTTT. Translated, it gives CASSPNREPVTEAFF.

The gene calls are TRBV9 and TRBJ2-2; 7 bases align to TRBD2. Germline V CDR1 and CDR2: SGDLS, YYNGEE. This CDR3 comprises 17 residues. V was clipped by 0 bases and J by 0 bases; unmatched bases: 5. CDR3 loop: CASSVEAAGANTGELFF. The CDR3 bases are TGTGCCAGCAGCGTAGAGGCGGCGGGAGCGAACACCGGGGAGCTGTTTTTT.